The present T cell receptor (beta chain) was sequenced within a study of CD8+ T cells in alopecia areata. Study-wide background: Treated patients were given 5 to 10 mg oral tofacitinib twice daily.

TCR sequencing used cDNA made by reverse transcription of extracted RNA. Repertoires were generated with immunoSEQ multiplex PCR, while TCRdb's copy carries only in-frame clones and drops some. This repertoire shows a few hundred thousand clones, about two thirds found once; its top ten account for 1.2%. Researchers gathered lesional scalp punch biopsies and peripheral blood from patients with alopecia areata. PBMCs were stained for CD3, CD4 and CD8, and CD4+ and CD8+ T cells were sorted. Turning to this clone: What it binds is unknown.

This CDR3 spans 13 amino acids. With 4 bases clipped from V and 5 bases from J, the junction kept 3 bases outside the gene matches. Germline CDR1 and CDR2: GTSNPN and SVGIG (reference sequence). Study-level results: Patients shared TCRs less clearly than mice did, possibly owing to HLA.

The origin of this receptor is a human donor with alopecia areata. This rearrangement joins TRBV30 to TRBJ1-4; 8 bases are a match to TRBD1. Sequencing used CD4+ T cells sorted from blood, obtained at week 0. CDR3 in amino acids: CAWTTGGNEKLFF. The CDR3 DNA reads TGTGCCTGGACAACAGGGGGAAATGAAAAACTGTTTTTT. Supplemented by reference TRBV30 and TRBJ1-4, the full variable domain reads SQTIHQWPATLVQPVGSPLSLECTVEGTSNPNLYWYRQAAGRGLQLLFYSVGIGQISSEVPQNLSASRPQDRQFILSSKKLLLSDSGFYLCAWTTGGNEKLFFGSGTQLSVL.